Listed here are 16 T cell receptor beta chains from one sample, sequenced in a study of spatial heterogeneity in lung cancer. These TCRs are of unknown antigen specificity. The time point is: sample taken at primary tumor resection. Notes on the study in general: Counts of expanded alpha and beta TCRs within tumors tracked the tumor nonsynonymous mutation count.

A single record per CDR3 protein comes from TCRdb applying MiXCR to the 5' RACE reads. The sample has over 8,500 distinct CDR3 sequences; roughly an eighth are singletons. The specimen comprised lung tumor tissue, sampled at surgery. These receptors were obtained from a male donor with early-stage non-small cell lung cancer.

This clonotype came up many times. The library was prepared for alpha chains; this beta chain is a stray read, so its frequency means little. The J gene is TRBJ2-1, the V gene TRBV5-1; TRBD2 aligns across 9 bases. CDR3 length: 16 residues. The J segment lost 5 bases and the V segment lost 7 bases, leaving 13 bases of the junction unmatched. CDR1 is SGHRS, CDR2 YFSETQ, per germline. CDR3 sequence: CASSPGRLADNNEQFF. In nucleotides, the CDR3 is TGCGCCAGCTCCCCCGGGCGACTAGCGGACAACAATGAGCAGTTCTTC.

This clonotype was found many times. The library was prepared for alpha chains; this beta chain is a stray read, so its frequency means little. This chain joins TRBV18 and TRBJ2-3; unclear D gene. The germline V gene has CDR1 KGHSH and CDR2 LQKENI. CDR3 length: 17 residues. The V end lost 3 bases, the J end lost 3 bases, and 19 bases lay between the germline ends. In DNA form, the CDR3 reads TGTGCCAGCTCACCTAGGCCAGGTTACGGTGAGACAGATACGCAGTATTTT. Translated: CASSPRPGYGETDTQYF.

Many counts were recorded for this clonotype. The library was prepared for alpha chains; this beta chain is a stray read, so its frequency means little. This rearrangement joins TRBV9 to TRBJ2-2; TRBD1 matches 7 bases. V trimming: 3 bases; J trimming: 0 bases; junction bases outside the gene matches: 11. This CDR3 comprises 18 residues. Germline V lookup: CDR1 SGDLS, CDR2 YYNGEE. In DNA, the CDR3 is TGTGCCAGCAGCGCCCGACCTCGACAGGGTGCGAACACCGGGGAGCTGTTTTTT. Its protein product is CASSARPRQGANTGELFF.

This clonotype was seen repeatedly, ten times or more. The library was designed around alpha chains, so this beta chain is a stray read whose abundance carries little weight. V and J are TRBV30 and TRBJ1-5; D may be TRBD1 (5 bases). CDR3 length: 14 amino acids. Germline lookup yields CDR1 GTSNPN and CDR2 SVGIG (reference sequence). The V gene lost 2 bases and the J gene lost 7 bases, with 15 bases spanning the gap. The CDR3 protein is CAWSLQEARQPQHF. CDR3 nucleotide sequence: TGTGCCTGGAGTTTACAGGAGGCGAGACAGCCCCAGCATTTT. Looking up the rest from reference TRBV30 and TRBJ1-5 gives the full variable domain: SQTIHQWPATLVQPVGSPLSLECTVEGTSNPNLYWYRQAAGRGLQLLFYSVGIGQISSEVPQNLSASRPQDRQFILSSKKLLLSDSGFYLCAWSLQEARQPQHFGDGTRLSIL.

There are many counts of this clonotype. Since the library was made to target alpha chains, this beta chain is a stray read and its abundance is not meaningful. This rearrangement joins TRBV7-2 to TRBJ2-3; D unclear. The CDR3 has 13 residues. Germline assignment: CDR1 SGHTA and CDR2 FQGNSA. The V end lost 4 bases, the J end lost 9 bases, and 14 bases lay between the germline ends. Here the CDR3 reads CASSSPTIRTQYF. The CDR3 nucleotides read TGTGCCAGCAGCTCGCCGACGATCAGAACGCAGTATTTT.

In this sample, this clonotype is hyperexpanded (1% or more). The size of this beta chain means little, since it is a stray read in a library made for alpha chains. The chain recombines TRBV10-3 with TRBJ1-1; 7 bases agree with TRBD1. V dropped 5 bases and J dropped 3; count of bases not matched to a gene: 12. Germline V lookup: CDR1 ENHRY, CDR2 SYGVKD. The CDR3 consists of 16 residues. CDR3 sequence reads: CAISSRDGTEDTEAFF. In DNA, the CDR3 is TGTGCCATCAGTAGCAGGGATGGGACAGAAGACACTGAAGCTTTCTTT.

This clonotype was seen at least ten times. This beta chain represents an off-target read in a library built for alpha chains; its size is of limited meaning. The chain couples TRBV4-2 to TRBJ2-5, with D perhaps TRBD1 or TRBD2 (6 bases each). Trimming cost V 3 bases and J 1 base, with 12 bases left between them. From germline, CDR1 is LGHNA and CDR2 YNFKEQ. The CDR3 contains 15 residues. The CDR3 nucleotides are TGTGCCAGCAGCCATCTTGAGGGGGGCCAAGAGACCCAGTACTTC. Translation: CASSHLEGGQETQYF.

There are many counts of this clonotype. Because this beta chain is a stray read in a library intended to capture alpha chains, its abundance should not be given much weight. The rearrangement joins TRBV20-1 to TRBJ1-2; TRBD1 might be the D (5 bases). The CDR3 is 13 amino acids. V dropped 7 bases and J dropped 7 bases, with 19 bases sitting between them. Looked up from germline, CDR1 is DFQATT and CDR2 is SNEGSKA (reference sequence). CDR3 region: CSGTGDHLSGYTF. The CDR3 DNA follows: TGCAGTGGAACCGGGGACCATTTATCTGGCTACACCTTC.

Many counts were recorded for this clonotype. This beta chain came through as a stray read in a library set up for alpha chains, and its size says little. The rearrangement links TRBV9 to TRBJ2-1; the D is unclear. CDR3 length: 14 amino acids. V was shortened by 1 base and J by 9 bases, with 14 bases between the two germline ends. The V gene's germline CDR1 is SGDLS and CDR2 YYNGEE. CDR3 in amino acids: CASSVQSSNGEQFF. The CDR3 DNA is TGTGCCAGCAGCGTACAGTCCAGTAATGGTGAGCAGTTCTTC.

This clonotype is medium-sized in the sample. This beta chain came through as a stray read in a library set up for alpha chains, and its size says little. The chain has TRBV20-1 and TRBJ2-3, with 10 bases lining up with TRBD2. V shed 5 bases and J 3 bases; nucleotides not matched to a gene: 8. This CDR3 contains 15 residues. Germline CDR1 and CDR2: DFQATT and SNEGSKA (reference sequence). CDR3 sequence (DNA): TGCAGTGCTGGATCTAGCGGGAGTAGGACAGATACGCAGTATTTT. This encodes CSAGSSGSRTDTQYF.

At least ten counts were recorded for this clonotype. This beta chain is off target for a library built for alpha chains, so its abundance means little. This rearrangement joins TRBV2 to TRBJ1-1; tentatively, D is TRBD1 (5 bases). V dropped 5 bases and J dropped 8 bases, with 15 bases sitting between them. The CDR3 is 13 residues long. Germline V gives CDR1 SNHLY, CDR2 FYNNEI. CDR3 sequence (DNA): TGTGCCAGCAGTTTAAGGGGCCGGGAAGAAGCTTTCTTT. Amino acid sequence: CASSLRGREEAFF.

On this clonotype itself: This beta chain turned up in a library designed for alpha chains; as an off-target read, its abundance says little. The chain joins TRBV5-4 to TRBJ2-1; unclear D gene. Germline CDR1 and CDR2: SGHNT and YYREEE (reference sequence). The length of the CDR3 is 15 residues. V was shortened by 1 base and J by 3 bases, with 11 bases between the two germline ends. The CDR3: CASSLLAGNYNEQFF. The CDR3, as DNA: TGTGCCAGCAGCTTGTTGGCAGGCAACTACAATGAGCAGTTCTTC.

Concerning this clonotype: Found in a library prepared for alpha chains, this beta chain is an off-target read, and its abundance has little meaning. The V gene is TRBV29-1, the J gene TRBJ1-1; D is ambiguous. In germline, CDR1 is SQVTM, CDR2 ANQGSEA. Trimming took off 3 bases at V and 3 bases at J, with 8 bases between the two ends. The CDR3 runs to 12 residues. The CDR3, as DNA: TGCAGCGTTGACCGGCTGTACACTGAAGCTTTCTTT. This sequence encodes CSVDRLYTEAFF.

This clonotype is labeled as medium-sized. In a library made to pick up alpha chains, this beta chain is a stray read with a size that means little. V and J are TRBV6-1 and TRBJ2-2; TRBD1 matches at 7 bases. Looked up from germline, CDR1 is MNHNS and CDR2 is SASEGT. The CDR3 loop spans 19 amino acids. Trimming cost V 3 bases and J 0 bases; bases outside gene matches: 13. The CDR3 nucleotides are TGTGCCAGCAGTGAGAACAGACAGGGATTCATCGCGAACACCGGGGAGCTGTTTTTT. Its translation is CASSENRQGFIANTGELFF.

This clonotype has a count of ten or more. The library was designed around alpha chains, so this beta chain is a stray read whose abundance carries little weight. This chain connects TRBV5-5 to TRBJ2-7; 8 positions match TRBD2. The V and J ends lost 3 bases and 6 bases, in that order; junction bases with no gene match: 8. Germline CDR1 reads SGHKS; CDR2 reads YYEKEE (reference sequence). This CDR3 has 14 amino acids. The DNA for the CDR3 is TGTGCCAGCAGCTGGAGCGGGAGTCCCTCCGAGCAGTACTTC. Encoded protein: CASSWSGSPSEQYF.

Sample share makes this clonotype medium-sized (0.01 to 0.1%). This beta chain was picked up by a library intended for alpha chains and is off target, so its count carries little meaning. V is TRBV18 and J is TRBJ2-7; the D gene is possibly TRBD2 (5 bases). The CDR3 length is 14 residues. V lost 2 bases and J lost 2, with 10 bases in between. The germline V gene has CDR1 KGHSH and CDR2 LQKENI. In nucleotides, the CDR3 is TGTGCCAGCTCACCAAGAGCGGAAGCCTACGAGCAGTACTTC. It is translated as CASSPRAEAYEQYF.